Detailed here is one T cell receptor (beta chain). Its target is unknown. The study ran its PCR with 60 Vbeta and 13 Jbeta primers. Sequencing was performed with immunoSEQ multiplex PCR; in TCRdb, only in-frame clones are kept and a portion is missing. The sample contains 190,000 or so clones, 75% to 85% of which appear only once. This sample was included in a study of cytomegalovirus exposure and HLA in healthy donors. Study observations and caveats: The study dropped some indistinguishable V segments, TRBV6-2 and TRBV6-3 among them.

Germline CDR1 and CDR2: MDHEN and SYDVKM. This CDR3 is 15 amino acids long. J gave up 6 bases and V 4 bases, and 12 bases lay outside the gene matches. This chain connects TRBV28 to TRBJ2-7, with TRBD2 matching 7 bases. The source is a male donor in good health and CMV-seropositive. Sequenced material: PBMCs. CDR3 loop: CASSSPRRGGSEQYF. CDR3 DNA sequence: TGTGCCAGCAGTTCCCCCAGGAGGGGCGGGAGCGAGCAGTACTTC.